This entry is about one TCR beta chain. Its matching antigen is unknown. Sequencing was performed with immunoSEQ multiplex PCR; in TCRdb, only in-frame clones are kept and a portion is missing. The sample shows 2 million to 2.5 million clones, under 95% of them seen only once. Healthy and HIV-negative, the adult donors had no recent acute infections or vaccinations. The study separated CD4+ cells into CD45RA+ naive and CD45RA-negative memory subsets. CDR1 is ENHRY, CDR2 SYGVKD, per germline. There are 14 residues in the CDR3. The germline V and J ends were trimmed by 2 bases and 7 bases, with 15 bases remaining between them. This sample is part of a study of shared clonotypes between healthy human individuals. Points from the study as a whole: The naive CD4 repertoires of several donors were compared, and approximately 5% of clonotypes were shared. Clonotypes shared by all four sorted-subset donors had higher generation probabilities than non-shared clonotypes.

The sample consisted of naive CD4+ T cells from PBMCs. As to subset: CD45RA+ positively selected. This TCR was recovered from a man younger than 30 in good health. Some clones in this sample may be carry-over from other donors' samples. This chain joins TRBV10-3 and TRBJ2-7, with D possibly called TRBD1 or TRBD2 (5 bases each). CDR3 coding DNA: TGTGCCATCAGTGAGATGGGGCCTTCGGGGGAGCAGTACTTC. As protein: CAISEMGPSGEQYF.